This T cell receptor beta chain was sequenced for a study of OX40 agonist ivuxolimab in advanced cancers. Across the whole study: The treatment was a fully human IgG2 OX40 agonist, ivuxolimab. Notes on the study in general: Among the lowest peripheral clonal expansion occurred in 0.1-3.0 mg/kg partial responders.

A remark on this clone: Antigen: not known.

This CDR3 region has 13 residues. Clones were read by immunoSEQ multiplex PCR, and TCRdb kept only the in-frame ones, dropping some. The table has approximately 100,000 clones, around 92% seen once; the top ten hold 0.45% to 0.55%. This clonotype was obtained from an adult with an advanced solid tumor such as melanoma, head and neck, liver or kidney cancer. The specimen comprised CD4+ or CD8+ T cells sorted from blood, sampled in a trial of the OX40 agonist ivuxolimab. The chain employs TRBV21-1 and TRBJ2-7; the DNA was not compared with TRBD2, the D call given in the table. TRBV21-1 is termed a pseudogene. CDR3 DNA: TGTGCCAGCAGCAAAGCATCGGTCTACGAGCAGTACTTC. This encodes CASSKASVYEQYF.